A selection of T cell receptor beta chains follows, all from one sample in a study of blood T cell repertoires in COVID-19. Using immunoSEQ multiplex PCR, the repertoire was profiled, and TCRdb retains in-frame clones only, with some absent. The table lists 200,000 to 250,000 clones, approximately 78% of them singletons, with about 9% in the top ten. The sample consisted of PBMCs or T cells enriched from blood (not recorded which). The receptors here all came from a man aged 35 to 55 who had recovered from COVID-19. Both conserved end residues are part of each CDR3. A D gene is named only where the DNA matches it firmly. Only part of the rows carry a size: once, few, many, or a class if the clone is expanded.

NA	NA	TRBV25-1	TRBJ2-3	TGTGCCAGTTCAAGACAGGACGTTACAGATACGCAGTATTTT	CASSRQDVTDTQYF
TRBD2	NA	TRBV12-5	TRBJ2-1	TGTGCTAGTGGACCCCCGGGACTAGCGGGGAACAATGAGCAGTTCTTC	CASGPPGLAGNNEQFF
TRBD1	few	TRBV6-5	TRBJ1-2	TGTGCCAGCAGTTACTCGGGACAGTCGGGCTACACCTTC	CASSYSGQSGYTF
NA	once	TRBV19	TRBJ1-5	TGTGCCAGTACCAGGAGTGGGGCGGGGAATCAGCCCCAGCATTTT	CASTRSGAGNQPQHF
TRBD1	once	TRBV2	TRBJ2-1	TGTGCCAGCGCTCCGGGACAGGAGCTTAATGAGCAGTTCTTC	CASAPGQELNEQFF
NA	once	TRBV6-2/TRBV6-3	TRBJ1-2	TGTGCCAGCAGTTATTTCCTGTCTAACTATGGCTACACCTTC	CASSYFLSNYGYTF
NA	few	TRBV10-1	TRBJ1-1	TGCGCCAGCAGCCGGGACACGGTGGACACTGAAGCTTTCTTT	CASSRDTVDTEAFF
TRBD1	NA	TRBV4-2	TRBJ1-2	TGTGCCAGCAGCCCTGGACAGGGGGGCTTCGGTGGCTACACCTTC	CASSPGQGGFGGYTF
TRBD2	once	TRBV5-4	TRBJ2-5	TGTGCCAGCAGCTTGGGGGGACTAGCGGGAGAAGAGACCCAGTACTTC	CASSLGGLAGEETQYF
NA	once	TRBV3-1/TRBV3-2	TRBJ1-2	TGTGCCAGCAGCCCCTCTAGGCGGAACCCCTATGGCTACACCTTC	CASSPSRRNPYGYTF
TRBD1	few	TRBV29-1	TRBJ1-1	TGCACCACACTCCAGGGGGCGGACACTGAAGCTTTCTTT	CTTLQGADTEAFF
TRBD1	few	TRBV5-1	TRBJ1-1	TGCGCCAGCAGCTTGGGGATCGGGACAGGCCGAGGGACTGAAGCTTTCTTT	CASSLGIGTGRGTEAFF
TRBD2	NA	TRBV5-4	TRBJ2-7	TGTGCCAGCAGTACTGGACTAGCGAATCCCCTCGAGCAGTACTTC	CASSTGLANPLEQYF